The 16 T cell receptor beta chains presented below share a single source sample, sequenced in a study of neurological immune-mediated disorders. Noted time point: longitudinal time-point 2. TCRdb re-called the 5' RACE reads with MiXCR, one entry per CDR3 protein. The data show about 33,000 distinct CDR3 sequences, with 10% to 15% seen just once and around 2.3% held by the top ten. Sequenced: PBMCs. The source is a woman aged 40 to 50 in good health.

In its sample, this clonotype was seen many times. The rearrangement joins TRBV6-5 to TRBJ2-3; D is uncertain. This CDR3 has 15 residues. V was trimmed by 7 bases and J by 3 bases, leaving 17 bases between them. Germline lookup yields CDR1 MNHEY and CDR2 SVGAGI. This CDR3 reads CASTFRADGTDTQYF. In DNA form, the CDR3 reads TGTGCCAGCACATTCCGGGCCGATGGAACAGATACGCAGTATTTT.

Ten or more counts support this clonotype. The J gene is TRBJ2-3, the V gene TRBV6-5; no clear D. Germline CDR1 MNHEY, CDR2 SVGAGI. CDR3 length equals 14 residues. V lost 0 bases and J lost 5, with 9 bases in between. DNA of the CDR3: TGTGCCAGCAGTTACTCTAAGAGCCGAGATACGCAGTATTTT. Protein: CASSYSKSRDTQYF.

As regards this clonotype: A single base separates this from a much larger clone, so it may be a read error. The chain recombines TRBV4-3 with TRBJ2-1, with a possible D match to TRBD1 (5 bases). Germline values: CDR1 LGHNA, CDR2 YSLEER. This CDR3 spans 16 amino acids. The CDR3 spells CANSQQAHDNYNEQFF. The DNA of the CDR3 is TGCGCCAACAGCCAACAGGCCCACGATAATTACAATGAGCAGTTCTTC.

This clonotype was counted at least ten times. The genes are TRBV20-1 and TRBJ2-2, with TRBD2 matching 9 bases. With V trimmed by 0 bases and J by 5 bases, 7 bases remained unmatched. This CDR3 region has 16 residues. Germline V gene lookup returns CDR1 DFQATT and CDR2 SNEGSKA (reference sequence). CDR3 DNA: TGCAGTGCTAGAGATGGTAGCGGGAGCCGAACCGGGGAGCTGTTTTTT. Its translation: CSARDGSGSRTGELFF.

This clonotype was observed at least ten times. V and J are TRBV6-2 or TRBV6-3 and TRBJ2-3; no definite D call. V lost 2 bases and J 2 bases, leaving 2 bases between the germline ends. The CDR3 contains 12 residues. The germline CDR1 and CDR2 sequences are MNHEY and SVGEGT. As DNA, the CDR3 is TGTGCCAGCAGTTACCCCACAGATACGCAGTATTTT. It codes for CASSYPTDTQYF.

The chain links TRBV15 to TRBJ2-7; 9 nucleotides match TRBD1. This CDR3 comprises 17 residues. Germline values: CDR1 LNHNV, CDR2 YYDKDF (reference sequence). The V and J ends lost 0 bases and 4 bases, in that order; junction bases with no gene match: 10. The CDR3 here is CATSRDYGTGIGYEQYF. The CDR3 DNA reads as TGTGCCACCAGCAGAGATTACGGGACAGGGATCGGATACGAGCAGTACTTC.

This clonotype has ten or more counts. V is TRBV29-1 and J is TRBJ2-1; a weak D match, TRBD1 (5 bases). The CDR3 extends over 15 amino acids. Looked up from germline, CDR1 is SQVTM and CDR2 is ANQGSEA. The ends were cut back, 5 bases at V and 5 bases at J, with 19 bases in the middle. CDR3 loop: CSVSPRVRYDNEQFF. In nucleotides, the CDR3 is TGCAGCGTTTCCCCCAGGGTACGGTACGACAATGAGCAGTTCTTC.

This clonotype was detected ten times or more. V gene TRBV20-1 combines with J gene TRBJ1-2; TRBD1 aligns across 9 bases. Per germline, CDR1 DFQATT and CDR2 SNEGSKA (reference sequence). With V trimmed by 7 bases and J by 4 bases, 13 bases remained unmatched. This CDR3 spans 15 amino acids. Written as DNA, the CDR3 is TGCAGTGTTCCGGGACAGGGACTTTATGGCTATGGCTACACCTTC. Residues: CSVPGQGLYGYGYTF.

This clonotype appeared many times. This chain joins TRBV20-1 and TRBJ2-2, with a weak D call TRBD2 (6 bases). This CDR3 spans 15 amino acids. Germline V gives CDR1 DFQATT, CDR2 SNEGSKA (reference sequence). The V end lost 3 bases, the J end lost 0 bases, and 11 bases lay between the germline ends. DNA of the CDR3: TGCAGTGCTAGCGGGAGCGGGTCGAACACCGGGGAGCTGTTTTTT. Its protein product is CSASGSGSNTGELFF.

This clonotype was counted at least ten times. The J gene is TRBJ1-5, the V gene TRBV12-3 or TRBV12-4; D may be TRBD1 (5 bases). V lost 7 bases and J 5 bases, leaving 12 bases between the germline ends. The CDR3 totals 13 residues. CDR3 nucleotides: TGTGCCAGCACCCGGACACCTGATCAGCCCCAGCATTTT. Residues: CASTRTPDQPQHF.

This clonotype has a count of ten or more. CDR3 protein: CASSPTGWTEAFF. The CDR3 DNA reads as TGTGCCAGCAGCCCTACAGGGTGGACTGAAGCTTTCTTT. The chain has TRBV6-6 and TRBJ1-1, with D possibly matching TRBD1 (6 bases). The V end was cut by 6 bases, the J end by 5 bases, with 13 bases between. Germline V gene data show CDR1 as MNHNY and CDR2 as SVGAGI (reference sequence). This CDR3 spans 13 amino acids.

This clonotype was observed many times. The chain joins TRBV20-1 to TRBJ2-7; the match to TRBD2 covers 16 bases. The J segment lost 10 bases and the V segment lost 3 bases, leaving 3 bases of the junction unmatched. The CDR3 has 13 residues. Germline lookup yields CDR1 DFQATT and CDR2 SNEGSKA (reference sequence). Here the CDR3 DNA reads TGCAGTGCTAGGGGACTAGCGGGAGGGCCCCAGTACTTC. This codes for CSARGLAGGPQYF.

The table lists this clonotype with many counts. This chain connects TRBV7-2 to TRBJ2-3, with a tentative D call TRBD2 (5 bases). Between the trimmed V and J ends, which lost 10 bases and 5 bases, there was a span of 25 bases. CDR3 length: 16 residues. In germline, CDR1 is SGHTA, CDR2 FQGNSA. CDR3 sequence reads: CATADSPGSLLDTQYF. The CDR3 bases are TGTGCCACTGCGGACTCACCGGGGAGCCTGTTAGATACGCAGTATTTT.

This clonotype was observed at least ten times. The V and J genes are TRBV5-6 and TRBJ1-2; D is unresolved. V was clipped by 3 bases and J by 0 bases, with 9 bases between them. The CDR3 contains 14 residues. Looked up from germline, CDR1 is SGHDT and CDR2 is YYEEEE. The CDR3, as DNA: TGTGCCAGCAGCTCACCGACGGCTAACTATGGCTACACCTTC. As protein: CASSSPTANYGYTF.

This clonotype was recorded only once. The rearrangement joins TRBV10-3 to TRBJ1-1; D not certain. CDR1 and CDR2 from the germline V gene are ENHRY and SYGVKD. V was clipped by 2 bases and J by 4 bases, with 14 bases between them. The CDR3 length is 15 residues. CDR3 sequence reads: CAISEGPSGGTEAFF. The CDR3 bases are TGTGCCATCAGTGAGGGCCCTTCGGGAGGCACTGAAGCTTTCTTT.

This clonotype was detected ten times or more. The genes are TRBV4-3 and TRBJ2-7; the D gene is possibly TRBD2 (7 bases). The V gene lost 4 bases and the J gene lost 3 bases, with 16 bases spanning the gap. Per germline, CDR1 LGHNA and CDR2 YSLEER. The CDR3 sequence is 15 residues long. In DNA form, the CDR3 reads TGCGCCAGCAGCCCAAACTGGGGGGGCAACTACGAGCAGTACTTC. Its protein is CASSPNWGGNYEQYF.